The rows below give T cell receptor beta chains drawn from one sample of a study of blood T cell repertoires in COVID-19. Sequenced by immunoSEQ multiplex PCR; TCRdb stores in-frame clones only, minus some. The data contain some 400,000 clones, around 87% of them seen just once; the ten biggest clones take up around 6.3%. Sequencing was carried out using peripheral blood. All receptors derive from a man aged 18 to 30 with active or convalescent COVID-19. Each CDR3 is given without its conserved first and last residue.

v_call: TRBV28; cdr3_aa: ATQPGPQH
v_call: TRBV7-6; cdr3_aa: ASSLARSANTGELF
v_call: TRBV28; cdr3_aa: ASSCDRDDNEQF
v_call: TRBV5-1; cdr3_aa: ASSPGTVPSGNTIY
v_call: TRBV9; cdr3_aa: ASSPRTPSSYNEQF
v_call: TRBV7-6; cdr3_aa: ASSPPDSYEQY
v_call: TRBV6-5; cdr3_aa: ASSSTGTPGNTIY
v_call: TRBV4-3; cdr3_aa: ASSQDRDIRPREQF
v_call: TRBV7-2; cdr3_aa: ASSPVRGPEGYT
v_call: TRBV9; cdr3_aa: ASSDRGWGNTEAF
v_call: TRBV9; cdr3_aa: ASSVPGHYNSPLH
v_call: TRBV27; cdr3_aa: ASSFGTGHYEQY
v_call: TRBV5-4; cdr3_aa: ASSFLTSGDYEQY
v_call: TRBV29-1; cdr3_aa: SGQGGTGELF
v_call: TRBV10-3; cdr3_aa: ATRSEVEQY
v_call: TRBV12-3/TRBV12-4; cdr3_aa: ASSRDSSYGYT
v_call: TRBV5-1; cdr3_aa: ASSLDRGNYGYT
v_call: TRBV27; cdr3_aa: ASMSQAASYEQY
v_call: TRBV6-5; cdr3_aa: ASSPGSRGTQY
v_call: TRBV6-5; cdr3_aa: ASSYPLPGGEAF
v_call: TRBV28; cdr3_aa: ASVPLIFRGEAYEQY
v_call: TRBV3-1/TRBV3-2; cdr3_aa: ASRPRANTEAF
v_call: TRBV5-8; cdr3_aa: ASSEIPLGGVNTEAF
v_call: TRBV10-2; cdr3_aa: ASIGDSLDRYGYT
v_call: TRBV7-2; cdr3_aa: ASSRPWGLGTAAYEQY
v_call: TRBV9; cdr3_aa: ASSVVAGSGNTIY
v_call: TRBV12-3/TRBV12-4; cdr3_aa: ASSLGSGRGYT
v_call: TRBV6-1; cdr3_aa: ASSELGGRPTDTQY
v_call: TRBV14; cdr3_aa: ASSQGSGVEQY
v_call: TRBV7-2; cdr3_aa: ASSPTDSYYGYT
v_call: TRBV19; cdr3_aa: ASSRGGRAYNEQF
v_call: TRBV19; cdr3_aa: ASSISGDYSPLH
v_call: TRBV11-3; cdr3_aa: ASSSGGRETQY
v_call: TRBV11-2; cdr3_aa: ASSVGQTDYGYT
v_call: TRBV7-2; cdr3_aa: ASSLLWGDIQY
v_call: TRBV5-6; cdr3_aa: ASSLMFGDRGSQPQH
v_call: TRBV4-2; cdr3_aa: ASSQPTGQGANGEKLF
v_call: TRBV27; cdr3_aa: ASSQGPTTPQH
v_call: TRBV27; cdr3_aa: AAGDRVTYEQY
v_call: TRBV7-9; cdr3_aa: ASSRQGATGNTIY
v_call: TRBV7-3; cdr3_aa: ASSGTANTEAF